Presented here are 7 T cell receptor beta chains from one specimen sequenced in a study of Ad26.COV2.S vaccination and SARS-CoV-2 variants. Regarding treatment: roughly 18 received Ad26.COV2.S at low or high dose, single or two shots; a few received placebo; per-sample allocation not given. The investigators took samples on day 63 after the first vaccine or placebo injection. Repertoires were generated with immunoSEQ multiplex PCR, while TCRdb's copy carries only in-frame clones and drops some. Of over 300,000 clones detected, roughly 80% appear once; the ten largest clones hold around 7%. This specimen consisted of peripheral blood, obtained in a trial of Ad26.COV2.S vaccine versus placebo. Receptors were obtained from a person aged 18 to 59 who received the Ad26.COV2.S COVID-19 vaccine or a placebo.

V is TRBV27 and J is TRBJ1-3, with TRBD1 as a possible D gene (5 bases). Per the germline V gene, CDR1 is MNHEY and CDR2 is SMNVEV (reference sequence). The CDR3 loop spans 17 amino acids. Trimming stripped 2 bases from V and 0 bases from J, with 14 bases between. CDR3 region: CASSLRGSGSSGNTIYF. CDR3 bases: TGTGCCAGCAGTTTAAGGGGCTCGGGTAGCTCTGGAAACACCATATATTTT.

The chain uses TRBV5-5 and TRBJ2-1; D possibly corresponds to TRBD2 (6 bases). Per germline, CDR1 SGHKS and CDR2 YYEKEE (reference sequence). CDR3 length equals 17 residues. The V and J ends lost 2 bases and 5 bases respectively, with 20 bases between them. The CDR3 DNA is TGTGCCAGCAGCTTAAAGGAGGGTCGGGTTCCTAACAATGAGCAGTTCTTC. Translated: CASSLKEGRVPNNEQFF.

The chain joins TRBV3-1 (or the pseudogene TRBV3-2) to TRBJ1-2; D not resolved. V lost 5 bases and J lost 3, with 19 bases in between. The germline gives CDR1 LGHDT, CDR2 YNNKEL (reference sequence). The CDR3 consists of 16 residues. The CDR3 reads CASSSREVRLDYGYTF. The CDR3 DNA is TGTGCCAGCAGCTCCCGGGAAGTTAGACTAGACTATGGCTACACCTTC.

V gene TRBV7-2 combines with J gene TRBJ2-1; 13 bases agree with TRBD2. The CDR3 sequence is 15 residues long. The V segment lost 2 bases and the J segment 10 bases; nucleotides outside the gene matches: 5. CDR1 and CDR2 from the germline V gene are SGHTA and FQGNSA. The CDR3 sequence is CASSLWTSGGEEQFF. The DNA of the CDR3 is TGTGCCAGCAGCTTATGGACTAGCGGGGGAGAAGAGCAGTTCTTC.

This chain joins TRBV6-5 and TRBJ2-7; D is unresolved. Germline V lookup: CDR1 MNHEY, CDR2 SVGAGI. The CDR3 length is 13 residues. V lost 9 bases and J 5 bases, leaving 17 bases between the germline ends. Here the CDR3 DNA reads TGTGCCAGTGGTCCTTCTGGGAAGGACGAGCAGTACTTC. This encodes CASGPSGKDEQYF.

This chain links TRBV6-2 or TRBV6-3 with TRBJ2-1; D gene ambiguous. The CDR3 spans 13 residues. CDR1 is MNHEY, CDR2 SVGEGT, per germline. V lost 2 bases to trimming and J lost 8 bases, with 10 bases between them. The CDR3 spells CASSYTERDEQFF. The CDR3 DNA reads as TGTGCCAGCAGTTACACAGAAAGGGATGAGCAGTTCTTC.

V usage is TRBV9 and J usage is TRBJ1-1; no clear D gene. Per the germline V gene, CDR1 is SGDLS and CDR2 is YYNGEE. Trimming removed 4 bases from V and 2 bases from J, with 9 bases in between. The CDR3 length is 13 residues. CDR3 DNA sequence: TGTGCCAGCAGCCCCCGCAGTAACACTGAAGCTTTCTTT. It translates to CASSPRSNTEAFF.